This T cell receptor beta chain was documented in a study of graft-versus-host responses after intestinal transplantation. Study at large: Among the recipients, transplants were multivisceral, liver-intestinal, or isolated intestinal. Anti-thymocyte globulin was used for induction in all recipients, who then took tacrolimus and steroids for roughly three years.

A remark on this clone: The antigen is unknown.

The CDR3 runs 15 residues. The V gene end was trimmed by 3 bases and the J gene end by 3 bases; junction bases not matched to a gene: 7. Germline CDR1 and CDR2: MNHEY and SMNVEV (reference sequence). Repertoires were generated with immunoSEQ multiplex PCR, while TCRdb's copy carries only in-frame clones and drops some. The profile covers tens of thousands of clones, with roughly 95% appearing a single time and approximately 0.25% taken by the ten largest. Study-wide findings and caveats: In patients with graft-donor T cell macrochimerism, allograft graft-versus-host to host-versus-graft clonal ratios were high. Recipient marrow showed GvH clones, some seen first in ileum or blood.

The receptor comes from a human donor who was the organ donor for an intestinal transplant. This specimen was unstimulated CD8+ T cells sorted from spleen or lymph node cells, taken before transplant. V usage is TRBV27 and J usage is TRBJ2-7; 8 bases are shared with TRBD1. Here the CDR3 reads CASSFSAGGFYEQYF. The CDR3 nucleotides are TGTGCCAGCAGTTTTTCGGCAGGGGGCTTCTACGAGCAGTACTTC.